These T cell receptor beta chains were read from a single sample in a study of cytomegalovirus exposure and HLA in healthy donors. Using immunoSEQ multiplex PCR, the repertoire was profiled, and TCRdb retains in-frame clones only, with some absent. The sample lists 150,000 to 160,000 clones; more than 60% were seen once. Sequenced sample: PBMCs. These receptors came from a woman aged 40 to 50 in good health and CMV-seronegative. Each CDR3 is given with its conserved first and last residue. Each record gives: V gene, J gene, clone size, D gene, CDR3 protein, CDR3 DNA. D genes are given only for firm matches. A row's size may be missing; if present it is once, few, many or a size class.

TRBV9,TRBJ1-1,-,TRBD1,CASNHRGQGPLSNTEAFF,TGTGCCAGCAACCATAGGGGACAGGGCCCTTTATCGAACACTGAAGCTTTCTTT
TRBV7-9,TRBJ2-1,once,TRBD2,CATQGTSPYNEQFF,TGTGCCACCCAGGGGACTAGTCCTTACAATGAGCAGTTCTTC
TRBV13,TRBJ1-1,-,-,CASSPGGGRDTEAFF,TGTGCCAGCAGCCCAGGAGGGGGGAGGGACACTGAAGCTTTCTTT
TRBV10-2,TRBJ2-1,-,TRBD2,CASSGTSGRSEQFF,TGCGCCAGCAGCGGGACTAGCGGGAGGAGTGAGCAGTTCTTC
TRBV28,TRBJ1-2,-,-,CASIDPGVYGYTF,TGTGCCAGCATCGATCCAGGGGTCTATGGCTACACCTTC
TRBV5-6,TRBJ2-3,once,-,CASTLGGATDTQYF,TGTGCCAGCACCCTTGGGGGGGCCACAGATACGCAGTATTTT
TRBV5-1,TRBJ1-2,-,TRBD1,CASSLDPGTGTIRGYTF,TGCGCCAGCAGCTTGGATCCCGGGACAGGGACCATAAGAGGCTACACCTTC
TRBV13,TRBJ2-7,-,-,CASSPLSETYEQYF,TGTGCCAGCAGCCCGCTAAGCGAAACCTACGAGCAGTACTTC
TRBV4-2,TRBJ2-1,few,-,CASSQEGTPNEQFF,TGTGCCAGCAGCCAAGAAGGGACTCCCAATGAGCAGTTCTTC
TRBV5-1,TRBJ2-7,-,TRBD2,CASSYSASGPEQYF,TGCGCCAGCAGCTACTCGGCTAGCGGCCCCGAGCAGTACTTC
TRBV6-1,TRBJ2-7,-,TRBD1,CASSEGPLGQPYEQYF,TGTGCCAGCAGTGAAGGCCCCTTGGGACAGCCGTACGAGCAGTACTTC
TRBV6-5,TRBJ1-1,-,TRBD1,CASSGTVHAEAFF,TGTGCCAGCAGTGGGACAGTACACGCTGAAGCTTTCTTT
TRBV28,TRBJ1-5,-,-,CASSFGLYSNQPQHF,TGTGCCAGCAGCTTCGGACTGTATAGCAATCAGCCCCAGCATTTT
TRBV5-4,TRBJ2-7,-,TRBD1,CASSPRRDSTYEQYF,TGTGCCAGCAGCCCTCGCCGGGACAGCACCTACGAGCAGTACTTC
TRBV28,TRBJ1-5,-,TRBD1,CASSIQGDQPQHF,TGTGCCAGCAGTATCCAGGGGGATCAGCCCCAGCATTTT
TRBV2,TRBJ1-2,-,-,CASSDSGPHGYTF,TGTGCCAGCAGTGATTCCGGTCCCCATGGCTACACCTTC
TRBV2,TRBJ2-7,few,TRBD2,CASFLAGRYEQYF,TGTGCCTCCTTTCTAGCGGGCCGCTACGAGCAGTACTTC
TRBV28,TRBJ2-3,-,TRBD1,CASSLGGQGLFQLTDTQYF,TGTGCCAGCAGTTTAGGGGGACAGGGCCTATTCCAACTCACAGATACGCAGTATTTT
TRBV6-5,TRBJ1-2,-,-,CASSYRGHLNYGYTF,TGTGCCAGCAGTTACCGGGGACACCTTAACTATGGCTACACCTTC
TRBV6-1,TRBJ1-1,-,TRBD1,CASSEVSQGTEAFF,TGTGCCAGCAGTGAAGTGTCACAGGGGACTGAAGCTTTCTTT
TRBV5-1,TRBJ1-6,-,TRBD1,CATRTGGGSPLHF,TGCGCCACCCGGACAGGGGGAGGATCACCCCTCCACTTT
TRBV7-2,TRBJ1-5,-,-,CASSPRGGQNQPQHF,TGTGCCAGCAGCCCCAGAGGGGGTCAAAATCAGCCCCAGCATTTT
TRBV11-2,TRBJ1-1,-,-,CASSLEGGRVNTEAFF,TGTGCCAGCAGCTTAGAAGGGGGGAGGGTGAACACTGAAGCTTTCTTT
TRBV4-1,TRBJ2-7,-,-,CASSEGEAGTYEQYF,TGCGCCAGCAGCGAGGGGGAAGCGGGAACGTACGAGCAGTACTTC
TRBV30,TRBJ2-7,-,-,CAWSVDRPYEQYF,TGTGCCTGGAGTGTAGACAGACCCTACGAGCAGTACTTC
TRBV27,TRBJ1-2,-,-,CASSLMPTGHYGYTF,TGTGCCAGCAGTTTAATGCCGACAGGACACTATGGCTACACCTTC
TRBV27,TRBJ2-7,-,TRBD2,CASQQRGAAYEQYF,TGTGCCAGCCAACAGCGGGGGGCCGCCTACGAGCAGTACTTC
TRBV11-2,TRBJ1-2,-,-,CASWGGTETYGYTF,TGTGCCAGCTGGGGGGGAACCGAGACCTATGGCTACACCTTC
TRBV5-1,TRBJ2-3,-,-,CASSPNPGEFTDTQYF,TGCGCCAGCAGTCCGAACCCGGGGGAGTTCACAGATACGCAGTATTTT
TRBV11-2,TRBJ1-5,once,-,CASSLGSRDQPQHF,TGTGCCAGCAGCTTAGGCTCCCGAGATCAGCCCCAGCATTTT
TRBV5-1,TRBJ2-1,once,TRBD1,CASSLGTGGADNEQFF,TGCGCCAGCAGCTTAGGGACAGGGGGCGCCGACAATGAGCAGTTCTTC
TRBV19,TRBJ2-2,-,-,CASSIVGRGFTGELFF,TGTGCCAGTAGTATAGTTGGCAGGGGCTTCACCGGGGAGCTGTTTTTT
TRBV2,TRBJ2-2,-,-,CASSPQGFGELFF,TGTGCCAGCAGCCCGCAGGGTTTCGGGGAGCTGTTTTTT
TRBV19,TRBJ1-6,-,-,CASSIDLRNSPLHF,TGTGCCAGTAGTATAGATCTTAGAAATTCACCCCTCCACTTT
TRBV5-4,TRBJ2-2,-,-,CATLWRGGPGRGELFF,TGTGCCACCCTCTGGAGGGGGGGGCCTGGTAGAGGGGAGCTGTTTTTT
TRBV5-8,TRBJ2-1,-,-,CASSFRGDEQFF,TGTGCCAGCAGCTTTAGGGGCGATGAGCAGTTCTTC
TRBV9,TRBJ2-7,-,-,CTRRGGGRANEQYF,TGTACACGGAGGGGGGGAGGGAGGGCGAACGAGCAGTACTTC
TRBV19,TRBJ1-2,-,-,CASSPLQGNYGYTF,TGTGCCAGTAGTCCCCTTCAGGGGAACTATGGCTACACCTTC
TRBV29-1,TRBJ1-1,-,TRBD1,CSVTWTGRTFF,TGCAGCGTTACCTGGACAGGAAGGACTTTCTTT
TRBV7-9,TRBJ1-2,-,TRBD1,CASSLSDREGNGYTF,TGTGCCAGCAGCTTATCAGACAGGGAAGGGAATGGCTACACCTTC
TRBV14,TRBJ1-1,-,-,CASSQDRNTEAFF,TGTGCCAGCAGCCAGGACAGGAACACTGAAGCTTTCTTT
TRBV6-1,TRBJ1-3,once,-,CASSGLQGSSGNTIYF,TGTGCCAGCAGTGGCTTACAGGGTTCCTCTGGAAACACCATATATTTT
TRBV7-9,TRBJ1-1,-,-,CASSLGGLANTEAFF,TGTGCCAGCAGCTTGGGGGGGTTGGCGAACACTGAAGCTTTCTTT
TRBV5-1,TRBJ2-7,-,TRBD1,CASSLVGRDRRSYEQYF,TGCGCCAGCAGCTTGGTAGGAAGGGACAGGCGCTCCTACGAGCAGTACTTC
TRBV7-9,TRBJ2-7,-,-,CASSPPWGQVSYEQYF,TGTGCCAGCAGCCCACCGTGGGGGCAAGTGTCCTACGAGCAGTACTTC
TRBV30,TRBJ1-2,-,TRBD1,CAWTPGQALGYTF,TGTGCCTGGACCCCGGGACAGGCTCTGGGCTACACCTTC
TRBV5-6,TRBJ2-4,-,-,CASSLAGAQNIQYF,TGTGCCAGCAGCTTGGCAGGGGCCCAAAACATTCAGTACTTC
TRBV5-6,TRBJ2-1,-,-,CASSGTSKSLYNEQFF,TGTGCCAGCAGCGGAACTAGCAAATCCCTATACAATGAGCAGTTCTTC